This T cell receptor beta chain was identified during a study of human thymus T cells. Regarding the study as a whole: Related research described strongly overlapping thymic repertoires in unrelated people. Thymic as well as blood repertoires seemed to favor certain V and J genes unevenly.

Comment on this clone: Its antigen remains unidentified. An end of the junction differs from the germline gene, which may be a read error.

Only in-frame clones appear in the TCRdb table, and some are missing; sequencing was by immunoSEQ multiplex PCR. The table lists around 130,000 clones, about 95% of them singletons. The source of the thymus tissue was resections taken during corrective heart surgery. Donors consisted of healthy Finnish infants (having corrective surgery for congenital heart defects). The germline V gene has CDR1 MGHRA and CDR2 YSYEKL. The CDR3 runs 17 residues. Input material: thymus tissue. The chain joins TRBV4-1 to TRBJ1-2; D possibly corresponds to TRBD1 (5 bases). The clonotype was recovered from a boy under two years old with a congenital heart defect but otherwise immunologically healthy. The CDR3 DNA reads TGCGCCAGCAGCCAAAGGAGGGGCCTGGCGACTAACTATAGCTACACCTTC. Encoded protein: CASSQRRGLATNYSYTF.